These 14 T cell receptor beta chains were all obtained from the same sample, sequenced in a study of blood T cell repertoires in COVID-19. The data were produced by immunoSEQ multiplex PCR, yet TCRdb's version contains in-frame clones alone and is incomplete. Of under 250,000 clones listed, approximately 88% are singletons. The sample was peripheral blood. These receptors were obtained from a man in his forties or fifties with acute or convalescent COVID-19.

The chain has TRBV3-1 (or the pseudogene TRBV3-2) and TRBJ2-5; perhaps TRBD2 as D (7 bases). Germline V CDR1 and CDR2: LGHDT, YNNKEL (reference sequence). The CDR3 consists of 18 residues. Trimming took off 0 bases at V and 1 base at J, with 18 bases between the two ends. CDR3 coding DNA: TGTGCCAGCAGCCAAGAGGGGACTAACTGGGGGCTCCAAGAGACCCAGTACTTC. Protein sequence: CASSQEGTNWGLQETQYF.

V and J are TRBV7-8 and TRBJ2-7; D ambiguous. V dropped 5 bases and J dropped 4 bases, with 18 bases sitting between them. Per the germline V gene, CDR1 is SGHVS and CDR2 is FQNEAQ. This CDR3 contains 15 residues. The CDR3 region is CASSPPNRVRYEQYF. The CDR3 DNA is TGTGCCAGCAGCCCCCCGAACCGGGTTCGTTACGAGCAGTACTTC. Looking up the rest from reference TRBV7-8 and TRBJ2-7 gives the full variable domain: GAGVSQSPRYKVAKRGQDVALRCDPISGHVSLFWYQQALGQGPEFLTYFQNEAQLDKSGLPSDRFFAERPEGSVSTLKIQRTQQEDSAVYLCASSPPNRVRYEQYFGPGTRLTVT.

The V and J genes are TRBV7-9 and TRBJ2-7; possibly TRBD1 for D (6 bases). V was trimmed by 5 bases and J by 2 bases, leaving 13 bases between them. Germline V gene data show CDR1 as SEHNR and CDR2 as FQNEAQ (reference sequence). CDR3 length equals 14 residues. CDR3 region: CASSANRVAYEQYF. DNA for the CDR3: TGTGCCAGCAGCGCGAACAGGGTGGCCTACGAGCAGTACTTC.

This sequence joins TRBV3-1 (or the pseudogene TRBV3-2) and TRBJ1-1; unclear D gene. CDR1 LGHDT and CDR2 YNNKEL come from the germline V gene (reference sequence). Trimming took off 2 bases at V and 7 bases at J, with 14 bases between the two ends. The CDR3 length is 14 residues. The CDR3 region has the DNA TGTGCCAGCAGCCAAAGCGGGCCTCTAGGTGAAGCTTTCTTT. This codes for CASSQSGPLGEAFF.

This rearrangement joins TRBV29-1 to TRBJ2-5; TRBD2 matches 9 bases. CDR1 and CDR2 from the germline V gene are SQVTM and ANQGSEA. The CDR3 is 16 amino acids. The V gene end was trimmed by 5 bases and the J gene end by 5 bases; junction bases not matched to a gene: 15. For the CDR3, the DNA is TGCAGCGTTTGGAGGAGCGGGGGGACCCGGCAGGAGACCCAGTACTTC. It yields the protein CSVWRSGGTRQETQYF.

This chain joins TRBV3-1 (or the pseudogene TRBV3-2) and TRBJ1-5; a possible D gene is TRBD1 (5 bases). Trimming took 5 bases from V and 7 from J, leaving 9 bases between them. The CDR3 sequence is 12 residues long. The V gene's germline CDR1 is LGHDT and CDR2 YNNKEL (reference sequence). CDR3 protein: CASSWEGQPQHF. In nucleotides, the CDR3 is TGTGCCAGCAGCTGGGAGGGGCAGCCCCAGCATTTT.

V and J are TRBV28 and TRBJ1-2; D is unclear. The CDR3 has 13 residues. Germline loops: CDR1 MDHEN, CDR2 SYDVKM. Trimming removed 3 bases from V and 7 bases from J, with 12 bases in between. The chain's CDR3 is CASSFQRRVGYTF. The CDR3, as DNA: TGTGCCAGCAGTTTCCAGAGACGGGTTGGCTACACCTTC.

The CDR3 bases are TGTGCCAGTAGTACGACTAGCGGGAGGCCGGAGTTCTTC. It encodes CASSTTSGRPEFF. This chain links TRBV19 with TRBJ2-1; 13 positions match TRBD2. Germline values: CDR1 LNHDA, CDR2 SQIVND (reference sequence). V shed 4 bases, J shed 14 bases, and the junction held 5 bases outside the gene matches. This CDR3 spans 13 amino acids.

V and J are TRBV28 and TRBJ2-7; the D gene is possibly TRBD1 (6 bases). Germline V CDR1 and CDR2: MDHEN, SYDVKM. V was trimmed by 6 bases and J by 0 bases, leaving 9 bases between them. The CDR3 sequence is 13 residues long. The CDR3 DNA sequence: TGTGCCAGCAGCGAGACAGGCTCCTACGAGCAGTACTTC. Translation: CASSETGSYEQYF.

The chain is built from TRBV6-5 and TRBJ2-2; the D is unclear. V was shortened by 7 bases and J by 0 bases, with 9 bases between the two germline ends. Germline-derived CDR1 and CDR2 are MNHEY and SVGAGI. CDR3 length: 14 residues. The CDR3 nucleotides read TGTGCCAGCACCAGATTGACGAACACCGGGGAGCTGTTTTTT. As protein: CASTRLTNTGELFF.

J is TRBJ2-7 and V is TRBV5-6; 8 bases align to TRBD1. This CDR3 spans 15 amino acids. CDR1 and CDR2 from the germline V gene are SGHDT and YYEEEE. The V segment lost 5 bases and the J segment 2 bases; nucleotides outside the gene matches: 9. This CDR3 is CASSTGTGSTYEQYF. CDR3 DNA: TGTGCCAGCAGTACCGGGACAGGCAGTACCTACGAGCAGTACTTC.

This chain links TRBV4-3 with TRBJ2-7; D is perhaps TRBD1 (5 bases). CDR3 size: 15 residues. Germline CDR1 is LGHNA and CDR2 is YSLEER. V was trimmed by 3 bases and J by 2 bases, leaving 14 bases between them. CDR3 loop: CASSQTPGSAYEQYF. CDR3 nucleotide sequence: TGCGCCAGCAGCCAGACCCCAGGGTCCGCCTACGAGCAGTACTTC.

This clone was found a few times. The chain is built from TRBV6-5 and TRBJ2-1; TRBD2 matches at 9 bases. The CDR3 length is 14 residues. The trim removed 6 bases at V and 6 bases at J, leaving 6 bases unmatched. Germline V lookup: CDR1 MNHEY, CDR2 SVGAGI. The CDR3 sequence is CASSGTSRSNEQFF. The CDR3, as DNA: TGTGCCAGCAGCGGGACTAGCAGAAGCAATGAGCAGTTCTTC.

This clone was found a few times. The J gene is TRBJ2-1, the V gene TRBV7-2; 7 bases line up with TRBD2. The germline CDR1 and CDR2 sequences are SGHTA and FQGNSA. The CDR3 contains 15 residues. V was pared by 5 bases and J by 0 bases, with 4 bases of the junction left unmatched. The CDR3 DNA reads as TGTGCCAGCAGCCTAAGCGGGACCTCCTACAATGAGCAGTTCTTC. Its protein is CASSLSGTSYNEQFF.